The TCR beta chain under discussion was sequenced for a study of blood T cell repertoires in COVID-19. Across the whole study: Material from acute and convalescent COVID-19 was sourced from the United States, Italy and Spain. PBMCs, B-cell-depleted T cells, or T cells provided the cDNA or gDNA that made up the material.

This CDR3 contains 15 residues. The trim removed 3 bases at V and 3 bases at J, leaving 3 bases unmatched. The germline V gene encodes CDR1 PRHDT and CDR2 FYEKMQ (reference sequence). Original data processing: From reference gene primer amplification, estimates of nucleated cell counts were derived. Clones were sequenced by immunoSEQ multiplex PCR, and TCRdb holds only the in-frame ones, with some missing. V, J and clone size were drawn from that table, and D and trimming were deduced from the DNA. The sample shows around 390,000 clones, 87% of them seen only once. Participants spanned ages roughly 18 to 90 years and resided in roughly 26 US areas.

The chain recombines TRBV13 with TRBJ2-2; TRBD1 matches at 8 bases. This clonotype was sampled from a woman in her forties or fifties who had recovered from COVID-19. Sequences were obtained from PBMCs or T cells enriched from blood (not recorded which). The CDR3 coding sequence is TGTGCCAGCAGCTTCCGACAGGGGCACACCGGGGAGCTGTTTTTT. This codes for CASSFRQGHTGELFF.